The source of this TCR beta chain is a study of cytomegalovirus exposure and HLA in healthy donors. This clone was seen a handful of times. What it recognizes is unknown. The PCR ran on 60 Vbeta and 13 Jbeta primers. Clones were sequenced by immunoSEQ multiplex PCR, and TCRdb holds only the in-frame ones, with some missing. Seen here are some 140,000 clones, around 80% observed once, and the top ten hold approximately 7%. Trimming removed 4 bases from V and 6 bases from J; junction bases left unmatched: 8. CDR3 length: 14 residues. CDR1 SGHNT and CDR2 YYREEE come from the germline V gene (reference sequence). Study-level points and caveats: For most TCR beta V segments, an earlier analysis put the productive rate at about 90% or about 30% of the time.

The sequencing input was PBMCs. The chain is built from TRBV5-4 and TRBJ1-2, with 8 bases aligning to TRBD1. The origin of this receptor is a middle-aged man in good health and CMV-seropositive. The CDR3 DNA sequence: TGTGCCAGCAGCCGCCCGGACAGGGATGATGGCTACACCTTC. Protein sequence: CASSRPDRDDGYTF.